This is a list of T cell receptor beta chains from one sample in a study of Ad26.COV2.S vaccination and SARS-CoV-2 variants. TCRdb keeps only in-frame clones here, not all; method: immunoSEQ multiplex PCR. The sample has hundreds of thousands of clones; about 88% are singletons. The specimen comprised peripheral blood, sampled in a trial of Ad26.COV2.S vaccine versus placebo. The origin of the receptors is a person aged 18 to 59 who received the Ad26.COV2.S COVID-19 vaccine or a placebo. CDR3s include the opening cysteine and the closing phenylalanine or tryptophan. A D gene is named only where the DNA matches it firmly. Size is stated for part of the rows, as once, few or many counts, or as a class when the clone is expanded.

v_call,clone_size,d_call,j_call,cdr3_nt,cdr3_aa
TRBV7-9,NA,NA,TRBJ1-5,TGTGCCAGCAGCTTCGGGTTGTCAGGAGAAAGGCCCCAGCATTTT,CASSFGLSGERPQHF
TRBV28,NA,TRBD2,TRBJ2-1,TGTGCCAGCAGTTCTTACCCACGAGAAAGCGGGAGCGACAATGAGCAGTTCTTC,CASSSYPRESGSDNEQFF
TRBV7-3,NA,NA,TRBJ2-3,TGTGCCAGCAGCCCTGACGGGACCTCGCTAAATACGCAGTATTTT,CASSPDGTSLNTQYF
TRBV3-1/TRBV3-2,NA,NA,TRBJ2-7,TGTGCCAGCAGCCAACCCCAGGGTAAGTCCTACGAGCAGTACTTC,CASSQPQGKSYEQYF
TRBV2,few,NA,TRBJ1-2,TGTGCCAGCAGTGCGGGGTCCCTTGTTTTGAGGGGCTACACCTTC,CASSAGSLVLRGYTF
TRBV10-3,NA,NA,TRBJ1-5,TGTGCCATCAGTGAGTCGAGGGCAGGGGAGAGCAATCAGCCCCAGCATTTT,CAISESRAGESNQPQHF
TRBV7-8,NA,NA,TRBJ2-7,TGTGCCAGCAGCCTAGCGTCATCGGTTGAGTACTTC,CASSLASSVEYF
TRBV7-2,NA,NA,TRBJ1-5,TGTGCCAGCAATAGAGATGGCCAGCCCCAGCATTTT,CASNRDGQPQHF
TRBV19,NA,NA,TRBJ2-3,TGTGCCAGTAGTTCCCCCAGGGACGGGACAGATACGCAGTATTTT,CASSSPRDGTDTQYF
TRBV5-1,few,NA,TRBJ2-2,TGCGCCAGCAGCTTCGGGGGAAACACCGGGGAGCTGTTTTTT,CASSFGGNTGELFF
TRBV5-6,NA,TRBD1,TRBJ2-7,TGTGCCAGCAGCTTGGGACAGGGGGCCTACGAGCAGTACTTC,CASSLGQGAYEQYF
TRBV6-6,few,NA,TRBJ2-7,TGTGCCAGCAGTCAGGGGCCTCCCAAAAGCTCCTACGAGCAGTACTTC,CASSQGPPKSSYEQYF
TRBV7-3,NA,TRBD1,TRBJ1-1,TGTGCCAGCAGCCCCGACAGGGCCTCCATTGAAGCTTTCTTT,CASSPDRASIEAFF
TRBV7-9,NA,TRBD1,TRBJ2-7,TGTGCCAGCAGTATAACAGGGGGCTCCTACGAGCAGTACTTC,CASSITGGSYEQYF
TRBV19,NA,NA,TRBJ2-2,TGTGCCAGTAGTATCCCAGGGCCTACGAACACCGGGGAGCTGTTTTTT,CASSIPGPTNTGELFF
TRBV10-3,many,NA,TRBJ2-6,TGTGCCATCAGTGAGTCGTTACTAAGGTCTGGGGCCAACGTCCTGACTTTC,CAISESLLRSGANVLTF
TRBV27,NA,NA,TRBJ1-1,TGTGCCAGCAGTTTCGGGAGGGTCTCTGAAGCTTTCTTT,CASSFGRVSEAFF
TRBV6-5,once,TRBD1,TRBJ1-1,TGTGCCAGCAGTTTAACCAGGGGGCGGACTGAAGCTTTCTTT,CASSLTRGRTEAFF
TRBV6-2/TRBV6-3,NA,NA,TRBJ1-2,TGTGCCAGCAGTGGATTTGGCTACACCTTC,CASSGFGYTF
TRBV28,NA,NA,TRBJ1-3,TGTGCCAGCAGTTTGCTCCGGTTTAGCTCTGGAAACACCATATATTTT,CASSLLRFSSGNTIYF
TRBV4-2,NA,NA,TRBJ1-2,TGTGCCAGCAGCCAAGGCGATGGCTACACCTTC,CASSQGDGYTF
TRBV19,NA,NA,TRBJ1-3,TGTGCCAGTATTCGGGCGAGTTACGGACCGGGAAACACCATATATTTT,CASIRASYGPGNTIYF
TRBV5-1,NA,NA,TRBJ1-2,TGCGCCAGCAGCTTGGAAGGGGTTTCGAGGGGCTATGGCTACACCTTC,CASSLEGVSRGYGYTF
TRBV5-1,NA,TRBD1,TRBJ1-1,TGCGCCAGCAGCTTCGCTCAGGGGGCCAGTACTGAAGCTTTCTTT,CASSFAQGASTEAFF
TRBV2,NA,TRBD1,TRBJ2-3,TGTGCCAGCAGTGAACAGGGGACAGGGGCTGATACGCAGTATTTT,CASSEQGTGADTQYF
TRBV7-8,NA,NA,TRBJ2-1,TGTGCCAGCAGCTTACCTAGGGAGGCGCAGTTCTTC,CASSLPREAQFF
TRBV7-9,NA,NA,TRBJ2-5,TGTGCCAGCAGCCCCCCGCGAGGGACCGCCGGATTCGAAGAGACCCAGTACTTC,CASSPPRGTAGFEETQYF
TRBV27,NA,TRBD1,TRBJ1-2,TGTGCCAGCAGTTTCCTGACAGGGAACTATGGCTACACCTTC,CASSFLTGNYGYTF
TRBV20-1,NA,NA,TRBJ1-1,TGCAGTGCTAGTGGGGGGACATCTGAAGCTTTCTTT,CSASGGTSEAFF
TRBV7-9,NA,NA,TRBJ1-2,TGTGCCAGCAGCTTAGCCGGGGTATTGGACTATGGCTACACCTTC,CASSLAGVLDYGYTF
TRBV5-1,NA,TRBD1,TRBJ2-7,TGCGCCAGCAGCTCAGGGGAGACAGGGAATCCCTACGAGCAGTACTTC,CASSSGETGNPYEQYF
TRBV4-3,NA,NA,TRBJ1-2,TGCGCCAGCAGCCAAGATAGGGGGAACTATGGCTACACCTTC,CASSQDRGNYGYTF
TRBV19,NA,NA,TRBJ1-5,TGTGCCAGTATGTATACTCCGAATCAGCCCCAGCATTTT,CASMYTPNQPQHF
TRBV6-4,NA,NA,TRBJ2-6,TGTGCCAGCAGTGATCCGCGCTCTGGGGCCAACGTCCTGACTTTC,CASSDPRSGANVLTF
TRBV27,few,NA,TRBJ2-2,TGTGCCAGCAGTCAACTAGTACCCTCCGGGGAGCTGTTTTTT,CASSQLVPSGELFF